Listed below are T cell receptor beta chains from one sample, sequenced in a study of immune characterization of retroperitoneal liposarcoma. MiXCR, applied by TCRdb to the PCR reads, yields one record per CDR3 protein. Of 8,500 to 11,000 distinct CDR3 sequences listed, 28% are singletons. The sample comprised tumor tissue. The receptors stem from a female donor with retroperitoneal liposarcoma. CDR3s include the opening cysteine and the closing phenylalanine or tryptophan. Fields, in order: V gene, clone size, J gene, CDR3 protein. Size tells how often a clone was seen (once, few, many) or the class of an expanded clone, and some rows leave it out.

v_gene: TRBV6-6
abundance: few
j_gene: TRBJ1-5
CDR3aa: CASSYSRHGNQPQHF

v_gene: TRBV7-6
abundance: -
j_gene: -
CDR3aa: CASSLIGAVGLAGESSYNEQYF

v_gene: TRBV7-2
abundance: medium-sized
j_gene: TRBJ2-3
CDR3aa: CASSPTGDTQYF

v_gene: TRBV6-1
abundance: medium-sized
j_gene: TRBJ2-1
CDR3aa: CASSEEGHRQGMDEQFF

v_gene: TRBV7-3
abundance: many
j_gene: TRBJ2-1
CDR3aa: CASSLGAAREQFF

v_gene: TRBV6-1
abundance: medium-sized
j_gene: TRBJ2-3
CDR3aa: CASSYKGRGTDTQYF

v_gene: TRBV7-8
abundance: few
j_gene: TRBJ2-6
CDR3aa: CASSLVYSGANVLTF

v_gene: TRBV6-6
abundance: -
j_gene: TRBJ1-3
CDR3aa: CASSYGQGSSGNTIYF

v_gene: TRBV6-6
abundance: many
j_gene: TRBJ2-1
CDR3aa: CASSYMKDTGTAFEQFF

v_gene: TRBV5-1
abundance: -
j_gene: TRBJ2-2
CDR3aa: CASSLEGPRIAPGELFF

v_gene: TRBV6-2/TRBV6-3
abundance: many
j_gene: TRBJ2-1
CDR3aa: CASQTSGSLYEQFF

v_gene: TRBV6-6
abundance: -
j_gene: -
CDR3aa: CASSKDRLAYEQYF

v_gene: TRBV11-1
abundance: few
j_gene: TRBJ2-1
CDR3aa: CASSLVIGHYEQFF

v_gene: TRBV24-1
abundance: few
j_gene: TRBJ2-5
CDR3aa: CATSDLRQSQETQYF

v_gene: TRBV6-1
abundance: many
j_gene: TRBJ2-2
CDR3aa: CASSGQGAGELFF

v_gene: TRBV12-3/TRBV12-4
abundance: -
j_gene: TRBJ2-2
CDR3aa: CASRGGGADTGELFF

v_gene: TRBV7-6
abundance: -
j_gene: TRBJ1-5
CDR3aa: CASSQNRVQPQHF

v_gene: TRBV7-7
abundance: medium-sized
j_gene: TRBJ2-5
CDR3aa: CASSLEEVRGAQYF

v_gene: TRBV7-2
abundance: few
j_gene: TRBJ1-4
CDR3aa: CASSANRWEKLFF

v_gene: TRBV27
abundance: many
j_gene: -
CDR3aa: CASLGTLPYEQYF

v_gene: TRBV4-1
abundance: few
j_gene: TRBJ2-1
CDR3aa: CASSRGWDRPSGEQFF

v_gene: TRBV6-6
abundance: -
j_gene: TRBJ2-3
CDR3aa: CASSYSRASGEADTQYF

v_gene: TRBV11-3
abundance: many
j_gene: -
CDR3aa: CASSLKGDLYNEQYF

v_gene: TRBV6-4
abundance: -
j_gene: TRBJ2-1
CDR3aa: CASSDSSGSYNEQFF

v_gene: TRBV7-8
abundance: -
j_gene: TRBJ2-1
CDR3aa: CASSSGRRQRGPQETQFF

v_gene: TRBV7-2
abundance: many
j_gene: TRBJ1-2
CDR3aa: CASSLETEGLRGYTF

v_gene: TRBV28
abundance: -
j_gene: TRBJ2-7
CDR3aa: CASSTGTYEQYF

v_gene: TRBV6-1
abundance: many
j_gene: TRBJ2-3
CDR3aa: CAGRLAGGGDTQYF

v_gene: TRBV6-1
abundance: few
j_gene: TRBJ1-2
CDR3aa: CASTKATANYGYTF

v_gene: TRBV7-3
abundance: medium-sized
j_gene: TRBJ2-1
CDR3aa: CASSLMGVAGWNEQFF

v_gene: TRBV6-6
abundance: -
j_gene: TRBJ2-1
CDR3aa: CASSYSARANNEQFF

v_gene: TRBV6-1
abundance: -
j_gene: TRBJ2-2
CDR3aa: CASSEIPGTSPGELFF

v_gene: TRBV6-1
abundance: few
j_gene: TRBJ1-5
CDR3aa: CASSPGVALGNQPQHF

v_gene: TRBV6-4
abundance: -
j_gene: TRBJ1-2
CDR3aa: CASSATGEIDYGYTF

v_gene: TRBV6-1
abundance: few
j_gene: TRBJ2-1
CDR3aa: CASSEVGGVYEQFF

v_gene: TRBV11-2
abundance: many
j_gene: -
CDR3aa: CASSSGVGEQYF

v_gene: TRBV11-2
abundance: -
j_gene: TRBJ1-2
CDR3aa: CASSPTDNYGYTF

v_gene: TRBV12-3/TRBV12-4
abundance: few
j_gene: TRBJ1-1
CDR3aa: CASSRSTGERLAFF

v_gene: TRBV6-1
abundance: many
j_gene: TRBJ2-1
CDR3aa: CASQRPPYEQFF

v_gene: TRBV6-1
abundance: -
j_gene: TRBJ2-2
CDR3aa: CASINTGELFF

v_gene: TRBV7-4
abundance: -
j_gene: TRBJ2-3
CDR3aa: CASSLGPAVSTDTQYF

v_gene: TRBV6-1
abundance: -
j_gene: -
CDR3aa: CASSLVDRGQNEQYF

v_gene: TRBV27
abundance: few
j_gene: TRBJ1-1
CDR3aa: CASSGPDRATEAFF

v_gene: TRBV4-2
abundance: -
j_gene: TRBJ2-5
CDR3aa: CASSRGAGEDQYF

v_gene: TRBV10-1
abundance: many
j_gene: TRBJ2-3
CDR3aa: CASSPNLAGGTDTQYF

v_gene: TRBV7-2
abundance: large
j_gene: TRBJ2-1
CDR3aa: CASSLDPSGYEQFF